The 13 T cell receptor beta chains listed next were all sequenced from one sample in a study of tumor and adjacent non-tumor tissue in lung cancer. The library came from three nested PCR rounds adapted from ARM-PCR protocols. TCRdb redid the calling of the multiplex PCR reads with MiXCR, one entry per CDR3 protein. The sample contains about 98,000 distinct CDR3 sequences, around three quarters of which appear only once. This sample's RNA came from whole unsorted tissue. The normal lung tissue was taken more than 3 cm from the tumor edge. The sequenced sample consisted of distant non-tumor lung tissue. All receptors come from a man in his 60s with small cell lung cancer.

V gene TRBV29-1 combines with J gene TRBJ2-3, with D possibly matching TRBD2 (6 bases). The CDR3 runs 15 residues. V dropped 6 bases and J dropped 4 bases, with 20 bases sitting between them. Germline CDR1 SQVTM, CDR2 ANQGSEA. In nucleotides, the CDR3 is TGCAGCGTCGCTCCCGGGGACTCTAACGCAGATACGCAGTATTTT. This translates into CSVAPGDSNADTQYF.

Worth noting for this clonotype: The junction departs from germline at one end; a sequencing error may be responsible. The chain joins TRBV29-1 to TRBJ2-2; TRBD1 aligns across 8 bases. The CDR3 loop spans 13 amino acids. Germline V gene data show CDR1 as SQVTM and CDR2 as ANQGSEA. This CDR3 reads CSIRQGNTRELFF. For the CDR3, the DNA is TGCAGCATCCGACAGGGGAACACCCGGGAGCTGTTTTTT.

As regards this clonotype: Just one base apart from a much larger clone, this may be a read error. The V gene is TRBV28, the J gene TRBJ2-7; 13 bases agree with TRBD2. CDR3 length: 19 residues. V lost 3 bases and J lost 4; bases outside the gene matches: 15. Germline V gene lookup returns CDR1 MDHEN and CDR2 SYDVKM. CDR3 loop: CASSLLLAGGRLAGYEQYF. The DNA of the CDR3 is TGTGCCAGCAGTTTGTTACTAGCGGGAGGGCGGCTTGCTGGGTACGAGCAGTACTTC.

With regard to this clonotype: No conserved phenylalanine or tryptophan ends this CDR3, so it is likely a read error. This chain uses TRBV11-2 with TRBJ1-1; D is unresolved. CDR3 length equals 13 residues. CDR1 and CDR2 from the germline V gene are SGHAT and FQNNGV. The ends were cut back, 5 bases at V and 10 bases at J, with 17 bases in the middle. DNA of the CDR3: TGTGCCAGCAGCCCTCGAAGTGAGCCTGTAGCTTTCGTT. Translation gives CASSPRSEPVAFV.

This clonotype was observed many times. Written as DNA, the CDR3 is TGCGCCAGCAGCACCGTACAGGGGGCGAACTATGGCTACACCTTC. Protein sequence: CASSTVQGANYGYTF. V usage is TRBV5-1 and J usage is TRBJ1-2, with 9 bases aligning to TRBD1. The CDR3 spans 15 residues. CDR1 and CDR2 from the germline V gene are SGHRS and YFSETQ. After removal of 4 bases from V and 2 bases from J, the junction contained 6 bases not matched to a gene. The complete variable domain, with remaining parts taken from reference TRBV5-1 and TRBJ1-2, reads KAGVTQTPRYLIKTRGQQVTLSCSPISGHRSVSWYQQTPGQGLQFLFEYFSETQRNKGNFPGRFSGRQFSNSRSEMNVSTLELGDSALYLCASSTVQGANYGYTFGSGTRLTVV.

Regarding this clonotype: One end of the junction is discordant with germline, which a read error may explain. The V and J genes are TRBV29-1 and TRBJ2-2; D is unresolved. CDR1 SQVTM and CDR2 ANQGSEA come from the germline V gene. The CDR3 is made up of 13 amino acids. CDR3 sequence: CGVRSANIGELFF. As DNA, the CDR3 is TGCGGCGTTAGGTCAGCGAACATCGGGGAGCTGTTTTTT.

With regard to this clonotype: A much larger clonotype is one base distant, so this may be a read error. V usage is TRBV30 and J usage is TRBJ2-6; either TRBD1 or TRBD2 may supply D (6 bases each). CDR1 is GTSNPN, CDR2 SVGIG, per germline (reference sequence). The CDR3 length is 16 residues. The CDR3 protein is CAWSNTGAPGANVLAF. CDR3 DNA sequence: TGTGCCTGGAGTAATACGGGGGCGCCTGGGGCCAACGTCCTGGCTTTC.

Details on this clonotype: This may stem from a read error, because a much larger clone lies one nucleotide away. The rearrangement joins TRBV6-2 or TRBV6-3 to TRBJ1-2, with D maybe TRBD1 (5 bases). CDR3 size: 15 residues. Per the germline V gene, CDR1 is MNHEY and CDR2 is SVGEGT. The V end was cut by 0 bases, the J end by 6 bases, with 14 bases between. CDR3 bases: TGTGCCAGCAGTTACTCCCGGGGCTTCGGCCATGGCTACACCTTC. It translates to CASSYSRGFGHGYTF.

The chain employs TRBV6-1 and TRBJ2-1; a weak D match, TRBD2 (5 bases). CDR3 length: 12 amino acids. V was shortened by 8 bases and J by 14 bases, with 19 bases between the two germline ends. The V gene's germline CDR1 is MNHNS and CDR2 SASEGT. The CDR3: CASGSLAGEEFF. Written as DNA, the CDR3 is TGTGCCAGCGGGTCTCTAGCAGGAGAGGAGTTCTTC.

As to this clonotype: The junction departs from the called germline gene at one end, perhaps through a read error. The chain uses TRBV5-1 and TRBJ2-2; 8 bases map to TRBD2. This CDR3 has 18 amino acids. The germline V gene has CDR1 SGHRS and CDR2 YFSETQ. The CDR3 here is CARSQIHPSGPNIGELFF. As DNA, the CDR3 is TGTGCCAGAAGCCAAATACACCCTAGCGGGCCCAATATCGGGGAGCTGTTTTTT. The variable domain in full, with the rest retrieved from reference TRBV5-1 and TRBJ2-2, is KAGVTQTPRYLIKTRGQQVTLSCSPISGHRSVSWYQQTPGQGLQFLFEYFSETQRNKGNFPGRFSGRQFSNSRSEMNVSTLELGDSALYLCARSQIHPSGPNIGELFFGEGSRLTVL.

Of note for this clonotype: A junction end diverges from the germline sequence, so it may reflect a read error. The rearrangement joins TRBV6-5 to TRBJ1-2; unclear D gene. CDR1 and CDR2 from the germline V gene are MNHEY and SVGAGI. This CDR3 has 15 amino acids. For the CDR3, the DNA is TGTGCCAGTAGTTACAATGGCAGCAAGGCCTATGGCTACACCTTC. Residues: CASSYNGSKAYGYTF.

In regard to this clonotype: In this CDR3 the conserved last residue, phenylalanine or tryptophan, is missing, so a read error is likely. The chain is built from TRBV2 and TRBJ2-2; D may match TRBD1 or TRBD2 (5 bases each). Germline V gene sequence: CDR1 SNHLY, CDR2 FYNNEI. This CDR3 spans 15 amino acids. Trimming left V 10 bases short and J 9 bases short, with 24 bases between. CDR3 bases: TGTGCCACCCAATCAGGGACGCGGAGGACCAGGGAGCTGTTTTCT. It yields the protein CATQSGTRRTRELFS.

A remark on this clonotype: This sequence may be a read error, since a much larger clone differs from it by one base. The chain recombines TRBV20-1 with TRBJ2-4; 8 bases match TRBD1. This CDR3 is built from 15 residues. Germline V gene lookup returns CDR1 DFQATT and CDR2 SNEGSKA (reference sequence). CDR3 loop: CNARGQGSAKNIQYF. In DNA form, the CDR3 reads TGCAATGCTAGAGGACAGGGTTCGGCCAAAAACATTCAGTACTTC.